Given below is one T cell receptor beta chain in context. Some clones are missing from TCRdb's copy, which holds only in-frame ones; the method was immunoSEQ multiplex PCR. The table shows about 110,000 clones, with 80% to 95% occurring only once. This sample is part of a study of T cell responses to AZD1222 COVID-19 vaccine. Trimming removed 7 bases from V and 1 base from J; junction bases left unmatched: 9. Germline V gene sequence: CDR1 MNHEY, CDR2 SVGAGI. The CDR3 consists of 15 residues. J is TRBJ1-1 and V is TRBV6-5, with 7 bases identical to TRBD1. The specimen comprised peripheral blood, sampled 28 days after the second AZD1222 dose. The clonotype originates from an adult who received the AZD1222 COVID-19 vaccine. The DNA of the CDR3 is TGTGCCAGCAAATTAGAACAGGGGTGGAACACTGAAGCTTTCTTT. Its translation is CASKLEQGWNTEAFF.